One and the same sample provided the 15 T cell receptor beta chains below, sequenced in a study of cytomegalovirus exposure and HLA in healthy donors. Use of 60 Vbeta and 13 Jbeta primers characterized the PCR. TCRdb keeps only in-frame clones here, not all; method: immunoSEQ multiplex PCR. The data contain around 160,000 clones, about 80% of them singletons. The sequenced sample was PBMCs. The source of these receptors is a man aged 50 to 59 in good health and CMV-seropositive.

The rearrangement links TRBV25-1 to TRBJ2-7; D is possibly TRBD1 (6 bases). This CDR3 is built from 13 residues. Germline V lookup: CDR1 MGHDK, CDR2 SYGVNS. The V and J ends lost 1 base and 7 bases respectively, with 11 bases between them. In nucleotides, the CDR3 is TGTGCCAGCAGTGAATCCTCGGACAGAGAGCAGTACTTC. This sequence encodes CASSESSDREQYF.

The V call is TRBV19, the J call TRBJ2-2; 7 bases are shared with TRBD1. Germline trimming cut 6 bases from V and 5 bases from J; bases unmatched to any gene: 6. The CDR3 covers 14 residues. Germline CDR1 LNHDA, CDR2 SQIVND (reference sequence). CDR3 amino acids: CASRGGLMTGELFF. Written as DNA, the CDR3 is TGTGCCAGTAGAGGGGGCTTGATGACCGGGGAGCTGTTTTTT.

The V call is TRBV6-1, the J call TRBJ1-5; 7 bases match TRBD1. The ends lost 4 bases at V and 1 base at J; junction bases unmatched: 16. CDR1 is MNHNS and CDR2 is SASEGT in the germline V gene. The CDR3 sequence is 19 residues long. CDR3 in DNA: TGTGCCAGCAGTGCTCCGGGACAGACTAACCTCGAAAGCAATCAGCCCCAGCATTTT. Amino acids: CASSAPGQTNLESNQPQHF.

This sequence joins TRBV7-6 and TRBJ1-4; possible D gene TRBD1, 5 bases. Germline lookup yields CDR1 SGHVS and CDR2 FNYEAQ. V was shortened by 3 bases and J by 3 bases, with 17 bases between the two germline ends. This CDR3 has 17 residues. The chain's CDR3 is CASSFVGRGIANEKLFF. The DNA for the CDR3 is TGTGCCAGCAGCTTTGTTGGGAGGGGAATAGCTAATGAAAAACTGTTTTTT.

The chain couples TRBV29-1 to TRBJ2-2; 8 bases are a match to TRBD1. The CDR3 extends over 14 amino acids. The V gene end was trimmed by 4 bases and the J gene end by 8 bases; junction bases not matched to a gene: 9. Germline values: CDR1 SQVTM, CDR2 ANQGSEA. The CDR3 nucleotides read TGCAGCGTTGGAGCCCGGACAGGGTCTGGGGAGCTGTTTTTT. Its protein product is CSVGARTGSGELFF.

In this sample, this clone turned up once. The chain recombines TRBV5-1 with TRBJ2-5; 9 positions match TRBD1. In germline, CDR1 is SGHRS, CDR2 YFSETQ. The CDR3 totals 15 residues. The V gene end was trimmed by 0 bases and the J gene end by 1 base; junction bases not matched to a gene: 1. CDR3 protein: CASSLGDRVQETQYF. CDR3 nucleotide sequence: TGCGCCAGCAGCTTGGGGGACAGGGTCCAAGAGACCCAGTACTTC.

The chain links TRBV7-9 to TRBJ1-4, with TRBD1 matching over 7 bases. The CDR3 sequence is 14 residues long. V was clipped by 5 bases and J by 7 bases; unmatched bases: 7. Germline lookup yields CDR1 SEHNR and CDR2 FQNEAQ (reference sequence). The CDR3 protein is CASSRDSSIEKLFF. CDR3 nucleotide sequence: TGTGCCAGCAGCAGGGACAGTTCGATTGAAAAACTGTTTTTT.

As DNA, the CDR3 is TGTGCCAGCAGCTCAAGGGACAGAACGTATGAAAAACTGTTTTTT. Amino acids: CASSSRDRTYEKLFF. The genes are TRBV7-8 and TRBJ1-4; 7 bases are a match to TRBD1. Germline lookup yields CDR1 SGHVS and CDR2 FQNEAQ. This CDR3 contains 15 residues. V was clipped by 4 bases and J by 6 bases; unmatched bases: 8.

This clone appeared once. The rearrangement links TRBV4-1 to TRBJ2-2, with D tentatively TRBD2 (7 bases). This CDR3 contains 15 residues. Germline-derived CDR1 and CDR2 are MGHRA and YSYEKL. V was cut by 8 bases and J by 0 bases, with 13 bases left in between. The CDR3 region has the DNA TGCGCCAGCTCATGGGGGGGCGCGAACACCGGGGAGCTGTTTTTT. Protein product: CASSWGGANTGELFF.

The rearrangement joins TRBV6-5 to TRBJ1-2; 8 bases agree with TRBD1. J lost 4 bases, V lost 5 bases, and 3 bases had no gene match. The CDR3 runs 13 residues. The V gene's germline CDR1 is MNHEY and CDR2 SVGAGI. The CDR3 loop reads CASSRDRLYGYTF. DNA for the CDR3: TGTGCCAGCAGTAGGGACAGGCTCTATGGCTACACCTTC.

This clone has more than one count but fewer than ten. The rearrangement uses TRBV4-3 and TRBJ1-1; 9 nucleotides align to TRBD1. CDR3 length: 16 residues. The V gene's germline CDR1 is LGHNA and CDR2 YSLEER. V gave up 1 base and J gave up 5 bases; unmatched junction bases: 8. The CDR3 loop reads CASSQAAGTGRTEAFF. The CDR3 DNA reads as TGCGCCAGCAGCCAAGCCGCAGGGACAGGGAGGACTGAAGCTTTCTTT.

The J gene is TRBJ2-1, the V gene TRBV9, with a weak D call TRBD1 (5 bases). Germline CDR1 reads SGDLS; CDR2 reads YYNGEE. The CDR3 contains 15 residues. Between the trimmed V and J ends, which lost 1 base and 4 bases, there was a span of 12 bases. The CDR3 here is CASSVQQDLYNEQFF. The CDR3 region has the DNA TGTGCCAGCAGCGTACAACAGGACCTTTACAATGAGCAGTTCTTC.

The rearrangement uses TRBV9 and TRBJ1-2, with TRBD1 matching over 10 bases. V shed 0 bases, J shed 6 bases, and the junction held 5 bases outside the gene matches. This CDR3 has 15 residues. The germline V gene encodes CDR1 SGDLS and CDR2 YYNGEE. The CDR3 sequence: CASSVGQGAGNGYTF. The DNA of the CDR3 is TGTGCCAGCAGCGTAGGACAGGGGGCGGGTAATGGCTACACCTTC.

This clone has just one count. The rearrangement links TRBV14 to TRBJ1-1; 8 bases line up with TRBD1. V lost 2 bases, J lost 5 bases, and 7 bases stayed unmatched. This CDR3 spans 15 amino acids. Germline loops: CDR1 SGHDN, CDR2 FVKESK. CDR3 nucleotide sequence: TGTGCCAGCAGCCAACTACAGGGGGTGGGAACTGAAGCTTTCTTT. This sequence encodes CASSQLQGVGTEAFF.

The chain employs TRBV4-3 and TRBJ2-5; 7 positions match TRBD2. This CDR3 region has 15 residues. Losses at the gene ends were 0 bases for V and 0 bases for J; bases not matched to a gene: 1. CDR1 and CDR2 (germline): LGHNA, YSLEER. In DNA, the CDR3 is TGCGCCAGCAGCCAAGAGCGGGGGTACCAAGAGACCCAGTACTTC. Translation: CASSQERGYQETQYF.